A selection of T cell receptor beta chains follows, all from one sample in a study of cytomegalovirus exposure and HLA in healthy donors. The protocol was immunoSEQ multiplex PCR, while the TCRdb copy is restricted to in-frame clones and leaves out a portion. The sample consists of around 90,000 clones, 85% of them appearing once. Sequencing input: PBMCs. The source is a man aged 35-49 years in good health and CMV-seropositive. Both conserved end residues are part of each CDR3. The D gene is left open where the match is weak. Not every row has a clone size; where given, it reads once, few, many or a size class.

length | J | size | D | V | DNA | CDR3
15 | TRBJ2-3 | . | . | TRBV28 | TGTGCCAGCAGTTTCATCAGCGGTAGCACAGATACGCAGTATTTT | CASSFISGSTDTQYF
14 | TRBJ2-7 | . | . | TRBV29-1 | TGCAGCGTTGTTGGACTACGGGGGACTGGGGAGCAGTACTTC | CSVVGLRGTGEQYF
15 | TRBJ1-1 | . | . | TRBV6-1 | TGTGCCAGCAGTGAAAAAGGGGGTTTGGGGACTGAAGCTTTCTTT | CASSEKGGLGTEAFF
17 | TRBJ2-7 | . | . | TRBV12-5 | TGTGCTAGTGGTTTGGTCAATAAGACAGGCGGCTCCTACGAGCAGTACTTC | CASGLVNKTGGSYEQYF
15 | TRBJ2-3 | . | . | TRBV5-5 | TGTGCCAGCAGCGCCTCCCCGAGTAGTGCAGATACGCAGTATTTT | CASSASPSSADTQYF
14 | TRBJ1-5 | . | . | TRBV19 | TGTGCCAGTAGTATAAGGTCAGGGCGGCAGCCCCAGCATTTT | CASSIRSGRQPQHF
14 | TRBJ1-1 | . | . | TRBV6-5 | TGTGCCAGCAGTGAACGGTTTGCAAACACTGAAGCTTTCTTT | CASSERFANTEAFF
15 | TRBJ2-2 | . | . | TRBV9 | TGTGCCAGCAGCGACAGGGTCGGGAACACCGGGGAGCTGTTTTTT | CASSDRVGNTGELFF
14 | TRBJ2-7 | . | . | TRBV7-2 | TGTGCCAGCAGCTTCCAGGTTCTCGGCTACGAGCAGTACTTC | CASSFQVLGYEQYF
14 | TRBJ2-7 | once | . | TRBV5-1 | TGCGCCAGCAGCCAAGGGACTCCGAGTTACGAGCAGTACTTC | CASSQGTPSYEQYF
14 | TRBJ1-2 | once | . | TRBV5-1 | TGCGCCAGCAGCTTGTTTGGGGCCCAGGATGGCTACACCTTC | CASSLFGAQDGYTF
15 | TRBJ1-4 | few | TRBD1 | TRBV12-5 | TGTGCTAGTGGTTTGGCGGACAGGTCGAATGAAAAACTGTTTTTT | CASGLADRSNEKLFF
14 | TRBJ2-7 | once | TRBD2 | TRBV7-9 | TGTGCCAGCAGCGGGGGAGGGAGGGGCAACGAGCAGTACTTC | CASSGGGRGNEQYF
14 | TRBJ2-2 | . | TRBD2 | TRBV6-5 | TGTGCCAGCAGTTTGGGACTAAACACCGGGGAGCTGTTTTTT | CASSLGLNTGELFF
17 | TRBJ2-5 | . | TRBD2 | TRBV4-1 | TGCGCCAGCAGGTCCTCCGCGGGGGGGCCTACCTCAGAGACCCAGTACTTC | CASRSSAGGPTSETQYF
14 | TRBJ2-7 | . | . | TRBV7-9 | TGTGCCAGCAGCCCCCAACGCAGAGGCCACGAGCAGTACTTC | CASSPQRRGHEQYF